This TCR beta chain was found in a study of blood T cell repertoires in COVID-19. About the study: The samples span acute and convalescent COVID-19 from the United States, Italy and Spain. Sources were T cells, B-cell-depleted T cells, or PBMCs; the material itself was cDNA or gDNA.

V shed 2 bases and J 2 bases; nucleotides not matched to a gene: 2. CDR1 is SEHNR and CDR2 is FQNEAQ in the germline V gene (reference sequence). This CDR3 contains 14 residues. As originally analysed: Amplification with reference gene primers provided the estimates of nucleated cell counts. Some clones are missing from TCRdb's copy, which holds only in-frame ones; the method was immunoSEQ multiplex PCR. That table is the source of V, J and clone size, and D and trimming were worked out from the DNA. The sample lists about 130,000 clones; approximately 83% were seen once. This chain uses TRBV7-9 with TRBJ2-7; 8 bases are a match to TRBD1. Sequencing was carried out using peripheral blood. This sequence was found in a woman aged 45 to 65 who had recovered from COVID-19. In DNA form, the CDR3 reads TGTGCCAGCAGCTTACGGGACAGGCCCTACGAGCAGTACTTC. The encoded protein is CASSLRDRPYEQYF. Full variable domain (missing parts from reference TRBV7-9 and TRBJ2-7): DTGVSQNPRHKITKRGQNVTFRCDPISEHNRLYWYRQTLGQGPEFLTYFQNEAQLEKSRLLSDRFSAERPKGSFSTLEIQRTEQGDSAMYLCASSLRDRPYEQYFGPGTRLTVT.